The rows below give T cell receptor beta chains drawn from one sample of a study of read filtering for tumor transcriptome and immune sequencing. TCRdb called the reads again in MiXCR, with one record for every CDR3 protein. The table shows 94,000 or so distinct CDR3 sequences, with 12% occurring only once. The sample consisted of a population of CD138-negative cells sorted from bone marrow. Source of these receptors: a donor at least 40 years old with multiple myeloma. The CDR3 runs from the conserved cysteine through the conserved F or W. D genes are given only for firm matches. A row's size may be missing; if present it is once, few, many or a size class.

clone_size: once; v_call: TRBV7-8; d_call: -; j_call: TRBJ2-5; cdr3_nt: TGTGCCAGCAGCTTAATGTACCAAGAGACCCAGTACTTC; cdr3_aa: CASSLMYQETQYF
clone_size: many; v_call: TRBV5-1; d_call: -; j_call: TRBJ1-5; cdr3_nt: TGCGCCAGCAGCCCGCAAACTGGGGGCAATCAGCCCCAGCATTTT; cdr3_aa: CASSPQTGGNQPQHF
clone_size: many; v_call: TRBV9; d_call: TRBD1; j_call: TRBJ2-1; cdr3_nt: TGTGCCAGCAGCGTAACGGACAGGGGCATCAATGAGCAGTTCTTC; cdr3_aa: CASSVTDRGINEQFF
clone_size: many; v_call: TRBV27; d_call: TRBD1; j_call: TRBJ1-2; cdr3_nt: TGTGCCAGCAGTTTAATGAGGGGGCTGGATGGCTACACCTTC; cdr3_aa: CASSLMRGLDGYTF
clone_size: many; v_call: TRBV30; d_call: -; j_call: TRBJ2-5; cdr3_nt: TGTGCCTGGAGTGGTGGGACAAAGACCCAGTACTTC; cdr3_aa: CAWSGGTKTQYF
clone_size: many; v_call: TRBV15; d_call: TRBD1; j_call: TRBJ1-4; cdr3_nt: TGTGCCACCAGCACGGAAAAACGGGACAGGACAGAAAAACTGTTTTTT; cdr3_aa: CATSTEKRDRTEKLFF
clone_size: many; v_call: TRBV10-3; d_call: -; j_call: TRBJ1-1; cdr3_nt: TGTGCCACGGAGGGGGTGAACACTGAAGCTTTCTTT; cdr3_aa: CATEGVNTEAFF
clone_size: many; v_call: TRBV5-1; d_call: -; j_call: TRBJ2-5; cdr3_nt: TGCGCCAGCAGCTTGGAGTTTGTCGGGGAGACCCAGTACTTC; cdr3_aa: CASSLEFVGETQYF
clone_size: many; v_call: TRBV4-1; d_call: -; j_call: TRBJ1-1; cdr3_nt: TGCGCCAGCAGCCAAGCTGGGGACACTGAAGCTTTCTTT; cdr3_aa: CASSQAGDTEAFF
clone_size: many; v_call: TRBV7-9; d_call: -; j_call: TRBJ1-1; cdr3_nt: TGTGCCAGCAGCCTCGGAGGGGTTGGTGGCACTGAAGCTTTCTTT; cdr3_aa: CASSLGGVGGTEAFF
clone_size: many; v_call: TRBV5-1; d_call: -; j_call: TRBJ2-3; cdr3_nt: TGCGCCAGCAGCCTCGCAGCTAGCACAGATACGCAGTATTTT; cdr3_aa: CASSLAASTDTQYF
clone_size: many; v_call: TRBV18; d_call: -; j_call: TRBJ2-7; cdr3_nt: TGTGCCAGCTCACCGGCCCCATGGGGGTACGAGCAGTACTTC; cdr3_aa: CASSPAPWGYEQYF
clone_size: -; v_call: TRBV12-3/TRBV12-4; d_call: -; j_call: TRBJ2-7; cdr3_nt: TGTGCCAGCCGTCCGGAGAACTACGAGCAGTACTTC; cdr3_aa: CASRPENYEQYF
clone_size: -; v_call: TRBV11-2; d_call: TRBD2; j_call: TRBJ2-2; cdr3_nt: TGTGCCAGCAGCTTCGGACTAGCGGGAGGGTCCACCGGGGAGCTGTTTTTT; cdr3_aa: CASSFGLAGGSTGELFF
clone_size: many; v_call: TRBV19; d_call: -; j_call: TRBJ2-7; cdr3_nt: TGTGCCAGTAGTATTAACCCCGGGTCCGAGCAGTACTTC; cdr3_aa: CASSINPGSEQYF
clone_size: many; v_call: TRBV29-1; d_call: TRBD1; j_call: TRBJ2-3; cdr3_nt: TGCAGCGTTGTACAGACAGGGGGGAGCACAGATACGCAGTATTTT; cdr3_aa: CSVVQTGGSTDTQYF
clone_size: many; v_call: TRBV5-1; d_call: TRBD2; j_call: TRBJ2-7; cdr3_nt: TGCGCCAGCAGCTTGAGCGGGAGTGTTTACGAGCAGTACTTC; cdr3_aa: CASSLSGSVYEQYF
clone_size: many; v_call: TRBV29-1; d_call: TRBD1; j_call: TRBJ2-5; cdr3_nt: TGCAGCGTGGCGACAGGGTCGGAGGAGACCCAGTACTTC; cdr3_aa: CSVATGSEETQYF
clone_size: many; v_call: TRBV5-1; d_call: TRBD1; j_call: TRBJ1-1; cdr3_nt: TGCGCCAGCAGCTTACCCGGGACAGGGGCTACTGAAGCTTTCTTT; cdr3_aa: CASSLPGTGATEAFF
clone_size: many; v_call: TRBV29-1; d_call: TRBD2; j_call: TRBJ2-1; cdr3_nt: TGCAGCTCCGGGGCCCTAGCGGGAGGGCAGAATGAGCAGTTCTTC; cdr3_aa: CSSGALAGGQNEQFF
clone_size: many; v_call: TRBV12-3/TRBV12-4; d_call: -; j_call: TRBJ1-1; cdr3_nt: TGTGCCAGCACCTATGACAGGCGGAACACTGAAGCTTTCTTT; cdr3_aa: CASTYDRRNTEAFF
clone_size: -; v_call: TRBV5-4; d_call: TRBD1; j_call: TRBJ2-3; cdr3_nt: TGTGCCAGCAGCCCCCCCAATAGAGGGGGCACAGATGCGCAGTATTTT; cdr3_aa: CASSPPNRGGTDAQYF
clone_size: many; v_call: TRBV7-2; d_call: -; j_call: TRBJ2-3; cdr3_nt: TGTGCCAGCAGCCCGCACCTCGGAGATACGCAGTATTTT; cdr3_aa: CASSPHLGDTQYF
clone_size: many; v_call: TRBV4-1; d_call: -; j_call: TRBJ1-4; cdr3_nt: TGCGCCAGCAGCCAAGAAGCACACAATGAAAAACTGTTTTTT; cdr3_aa: CASSQEAHNEKLFF
clone_size: many; v_call: TRBV6-1; d_call: TRBD1; j_call: TRBJ1-2; cdr3_nt: TGTGCCAGCAGTGAATGGACAGGGGCTAACTATGGCTACACCTTC; cdr3_aa: CASSEWTGANYGYTF
clone_size: many; v_call: TRBV4-2; d_call: -; j_call: TRBJ2-1; cdr3_nt: TGTGCCAGCAGCCAAGATCAAACTACCTACAATGAGCAGTTCTTC; cdr3_aa: CASSQDQTTYNEQFF
clone_size: -; v_call: TRBV5-6; d_call: TRBD2; j_call: TRBJ2-1; cdr3_nt: TGTGCCAGCAGCCCCCCCGGGGGGGCCAATCAGCAGTTCTTC; cdr3_aa: CASSPPGGANQQFF
clone_size: many; v_call: TRBV25-1; d_call: -; j_call: TRBJ2-7; cdr3_nt: TGTGCCAGCAGTGAATCCGGAGGTCACTCCTACGAGCAGTACTTC; cdr3_aa: CASSESGGHSYEQYF
clone_size: many; v_call: TRBV28; d_call: -; j_call: TRBJ1-1; cdr3_nt: TGTGCCAGCAGTTTGTTAGGAGGCGCAGGGGCCAACACTGAAGCTTTCTTT; cdr3_aa: CASSLLGGAGANTEAFF
clone_size: many; v_call: TRBV19; d_call: -; j_call: TRBJ1-5; cdr3_nt: TGTGCCAGTAGTATGTCCGGGATAAATCAGCCCCAGCATTTT; cdr3_aa: CASSMSGINQPQHF
clone_size: many; v_call: TRBV7-2; d_call: -; j_call: TRBJ2-1; cdr3_nt: TGTGCCAGCAGCTTTCTTGGAGGCTATGAGCAGTTCTTC; cdr3_aa: CASSFLGGYEQFF
clone_size: many; v_call: TRBV7-3; d_call: -; j_call: TRBJ2-3; cdr3_nt: TGTGCCAGCAGCTTAAGAGGGATGTGGACAGATACGCAGTATTTT; cdr3_aa: CASSLRGMWTDTQYF
clone_size: many; v_call: TRBV11-2; d_call: -; j_call: TRBJ2-2; cdr3_nt: TGTGCCAGCAGCTCACAAACAGGAACCGGGGAGCTGTTTTTT; cdr3_aa: CASSSQTGTGELFF
clone_size: -; v_call: TRBV6-2/TRBV6-3; d_call: -; j_call: TRBJ1-1; cdr3_nt: TGTGCCAGCGGTTACCGGCTAAGATCAGGGTACACTGAAGCTTTCTTT; cdr3_aa: CASGYRLRSGYTEAFF
clone_size: -; v_call: TRBV5-1; d_call: -; j_call: TRBJ2-4; cdr3_nt: TGCGCCAGCAGCTTGGCGGGGGGCTCCGGCATTCAGTACTTC; cdr3_aa: CASSLAGGSGIQYF
clone_size: many; v_call: TRBV28; d_call: -; j_call: TRBJ1-5; cdr3_nt: TGTGCCAGCAGTTTCCTGGGGGAAGGCAATCAGCCCCAGCATTTT; cdr3_aa: CASSFLGEGNQPQHF
clone_size: many; v_call: TRBV12-3/TRBV12-4; d_call: -; j_call: TRBJ1-6; cdr3_nt: TGTGCCAGCAGGGCTCAGGGGTCCTCCTATAATTCACCCCTCCACTTT; cdr3_aa: CASRAQGSSYNSPLHF
clone_size: many; v_call: TRBV5-4; d_call: TRBD2; j_call: TRBJ2-7; cdr3_nt: TGTGCCAGCAGCCTGGGCCTAGCGGACTACGAGCAGTACTTC; cdr3_aa: CASSLGLADYEQYF
clone_size: -; v_call: TRBV20-1; d_call: TRBD1; j_call: TRBJ1-2; cdr3_nt: TGCAGGCCTGACAGGGGCAGCGGCTACACCTTC; cdr3_aa: CRPDRGSGYTF
clone_size: many; v_call: TRBV2; d_call: -; j_call: TRBJ1-2; cdr3_nt: TGTGCCAGCAGCCCCTTCCGGGACACCGATGGCTACACCTTC; cdr3_aa: CASSPFRDTDGYTF
clone_size: few; v_call: TRBV6-6; d_call: TRBD1; j_call: TRBJ2-2; cdr3_nt: TGTGCCAGCAGTTATCGAGGGGGCAGGGAGCTGTTTTTT; cdr3_aa: CASSYRGGRELFF
clone_size: many; v_call: TRBV6-1; d_call: TRBD2; j_call: TRBJ2-3; cdr3_nt: TGTGCCAGCAAAGGACTAGCGGGAGGGCCTTCTGCAGATACGCAGTATTTT; cdr3_aa: CASKGLAGGPSADTQYF
clone_size: few; v_call: TRBV4-1; d_call: -; j_call: TRBJ1-2; cdr3_nt: TGCGCCAGCAGCCAGGAAAGACAGTGGGATGGCTATGGCTACACCTTC; cdr3_aa: CASSQERQWDGYGYTF